These 8 T cell receptor beta chains originate from one sample sequenced in a study of blood T cell repertoires in COVID-19. Repertoires were generated with immunoSEQ multiplex PCR, while TCRdb's copy carries only in-frame clones and drops some. Of over 150,000 clones detected, less than 85% appear once; the ten largest clones hold 3% to 3.5%. The sample taken for sequencing was PBMCs or T cells enriched from blood (not recorded which). Source of these receptors: a woman in her 30s who had recovered from COVID-19.

There are a few counts of this clone. The CDR3 DNA is TGTGCCAGCAGTCGGGACAGCACAACTAATGAAAAACTGTTTTTT. This encodes CASSRDSTTNEKLFF. This chain uses TRBV28 with TRBJ1-4; TRBD1 aligns across 7 bases. The CDR3 has 15 residues. The V segment lost 5 bases and the J segment 0 bases; nucleotides outside the gene matches: 3. In germline, CDR1 is MDHEN, CDR2 SYDVKM.

This clone was found a few times. This chain joins TRBV27 and TRBJ1-6; TRBD1 matches at 8 bases. Looked up from germline, CDR1 is MNHEY and CDR2 is SMNVEV (reference sequence). J lost 4 bases, V lost 6 bases, and 11 bases had no gene match. This CDR3 is built from 17 residues. In DNA, the CDR3 is TGTGCCAGCAGGCGGGAGACAGGGGCGACGTATAATTCACCCCTCCACTTT. This codes for CASRRETGATYNSPLHF.

This clone appeared a few times. The sample carries other DNA sequences with the same CDR3. V is TRBV6-4 and J is TRBJ2-1, with 7 nucleotides matching TRBD2. CDR1 and CDR2 from the germline V gene are MRHNA and SNTAGT. The CDR3 runs to 15 residues. J lost 0 bases, V lost 3 bases, and 2 bases had no gene match. The CDR3 sequence is CASSEGGSSYNEQFF. The CDR3 bases are TGTGCCAGCAGTGAAGGCGGGAGCTCCTACAATGAGCAGTTCTTC.

This clone was counted a single time. The chain links TRBV27 to TRBJ1-2; 7 positions match TRBD1. The CDR3 spans 14 residues. V shed 0 bases, J shed 8 bases, and the junction held 6 bases outside the gene matches. In germline, CDR1 is MNHEY, CDR2 SMNVEV (reference sequence). CDR3 DNA sequence: TGTGCCAGCAGTTTATCTGAGACAGGGAAGGGCTACACCTTC. Its translation is CASSLSETGKGYTF.

The CDR3 DNA sequence: TGCGCCAGCAGCCAAGAGACGACTAGCGCGGGCACAGATACGCAGTATTTT. It codes for CASSQETTSAGTDTQYF. The V and J genes are TRBV4-1 and TRBJ2-3; TRBD2 matches 8 bases. Germline V gene sequence: CDR1 MGHRA, CDR2 YSYEKL. The CDR3 runs 17 residues. The trim removed 0 bases at V and 1 base at J, leaving 6 bases unmatched.

The V and J genes are TRBV12-5 and TRBJ2-3; TRBD2 agrees at 7 bases. Germline V lookup: CDR1 LGHNT, CDR2 FRNRAP. V shed 4 bases and J 3 bases; nucleotides not matched to a gene: 10. The CDR3 contains 16 residues. CDR3 loop: CASGSSTSRGTDTQYF. DNA for the CDR3: TGTGCTAGTGGTTCCTCGACTAGCAGAGGTACAGATACGCAGTATTTT.

The J gene is TRBJ2-7, the V gene TRBV6-5; TRBD1 matches at 8 bases. The germline V gene has CDR1 MNHEY and CDR2 SVGAGI. Trimming removed 10 bases from V and 0 bases from J; junction bases left unmatched: 8. The CDR3 is 14 amino acids. The CDR3 is CATRGQVNSYEQYF. CDR3 in DNA: TGTGCCACAAGGGGACAGGTCAACTCCTACGAGCAGTACTTC.

The gene calls are TRBV3-1 (or the pseudogene TRBV3-2) and TRBJ1-1; possibly TRBD1 for D (6 bases). The ends were cut back, 1 base at V and 5 bases at J, with 17 bases in the middle. This CDR3 has 16 amino acids. Germline V gives CDR1 LGHDT, CDR2 YNNKEL (reference sequence). The CDR3, as DNA: TGTGCCAGCAGCCAAGTTACAGGGCGGCTGAGTACTGAAGCTTTCTTT. Translated, it gives CASSQVTGRLSTEAFF.